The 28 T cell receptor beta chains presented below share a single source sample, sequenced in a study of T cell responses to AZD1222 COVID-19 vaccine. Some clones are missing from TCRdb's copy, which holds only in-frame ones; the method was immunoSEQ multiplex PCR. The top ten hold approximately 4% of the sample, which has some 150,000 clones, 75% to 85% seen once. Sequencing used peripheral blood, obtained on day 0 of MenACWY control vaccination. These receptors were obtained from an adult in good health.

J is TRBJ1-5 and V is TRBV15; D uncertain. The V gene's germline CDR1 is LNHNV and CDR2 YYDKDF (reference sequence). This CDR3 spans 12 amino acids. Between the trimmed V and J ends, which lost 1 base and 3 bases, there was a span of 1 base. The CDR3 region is CATSRANQPQHF. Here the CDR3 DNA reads TGTGCCACCAGCAGAGCCAATCAGCCCCAGCATTTT.

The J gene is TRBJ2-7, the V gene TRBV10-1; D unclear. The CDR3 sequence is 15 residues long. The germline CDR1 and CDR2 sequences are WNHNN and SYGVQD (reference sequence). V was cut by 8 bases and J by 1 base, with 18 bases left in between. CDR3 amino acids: CASGYSRLHSYEQYV. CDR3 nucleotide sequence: TGCGCCAGCGGTTACTCTCGACTGCATTCCTACGAGCAGTACGTC.

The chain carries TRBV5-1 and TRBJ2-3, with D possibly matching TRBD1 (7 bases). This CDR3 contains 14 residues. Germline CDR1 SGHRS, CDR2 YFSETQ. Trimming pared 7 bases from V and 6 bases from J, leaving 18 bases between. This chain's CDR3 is CASSPSRGVDTQYF. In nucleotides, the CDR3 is TGCGCCAGCTCTCCGAGCAGGGGGGTCGATACGCAGTATTTT.

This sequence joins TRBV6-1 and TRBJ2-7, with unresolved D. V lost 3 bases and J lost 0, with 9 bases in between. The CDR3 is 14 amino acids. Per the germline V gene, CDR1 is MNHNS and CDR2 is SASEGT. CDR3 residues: CASSDVGNSYEQYF. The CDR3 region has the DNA TGTGCCAGCAGTGACGTCGGCAACTCCTACGAGCAGTACTTC.

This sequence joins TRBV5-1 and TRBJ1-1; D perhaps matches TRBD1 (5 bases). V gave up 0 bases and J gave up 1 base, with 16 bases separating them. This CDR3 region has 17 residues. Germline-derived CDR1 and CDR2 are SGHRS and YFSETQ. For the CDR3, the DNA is TGCGCCAGCAGCTTGGTTCCAGAATCGACAGAGAACACTGAAGCTTTCTTT. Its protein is CASSLVPESTENTEAFF.

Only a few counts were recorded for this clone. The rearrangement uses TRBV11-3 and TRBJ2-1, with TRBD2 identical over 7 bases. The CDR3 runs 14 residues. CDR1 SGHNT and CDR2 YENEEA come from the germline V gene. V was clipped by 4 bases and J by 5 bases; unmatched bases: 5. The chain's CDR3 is CASSSRLANNEQFF. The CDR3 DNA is TGTGCCAGCAGCTCCCGACTAGCCAACAATGAGCAGTTCTTC.

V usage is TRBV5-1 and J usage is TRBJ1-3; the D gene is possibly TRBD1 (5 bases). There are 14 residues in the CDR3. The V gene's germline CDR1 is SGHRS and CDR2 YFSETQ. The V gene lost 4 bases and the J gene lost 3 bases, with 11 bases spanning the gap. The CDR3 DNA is TGCGCCAGCAGCACGGACAACGGTGGAAACACCATATATTTT. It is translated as CASSTDNGGNTIYF.

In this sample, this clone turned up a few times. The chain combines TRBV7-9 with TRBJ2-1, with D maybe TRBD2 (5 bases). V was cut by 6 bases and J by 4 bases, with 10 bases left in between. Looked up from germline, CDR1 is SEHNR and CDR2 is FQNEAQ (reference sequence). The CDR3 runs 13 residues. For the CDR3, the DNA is TGTGCCAGCAGTGCCGGAGGTTACAATGAGCAGTTCTTC. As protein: CASSAGGYNEQFF.

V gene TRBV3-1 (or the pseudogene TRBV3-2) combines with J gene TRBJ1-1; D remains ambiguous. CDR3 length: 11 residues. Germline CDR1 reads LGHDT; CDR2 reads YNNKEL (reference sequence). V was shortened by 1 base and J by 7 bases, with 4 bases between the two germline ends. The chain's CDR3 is CASSQASEAFF. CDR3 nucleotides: TGTGCCAGCAGCCAAGCGAGTGAAGCTTTCTTT.

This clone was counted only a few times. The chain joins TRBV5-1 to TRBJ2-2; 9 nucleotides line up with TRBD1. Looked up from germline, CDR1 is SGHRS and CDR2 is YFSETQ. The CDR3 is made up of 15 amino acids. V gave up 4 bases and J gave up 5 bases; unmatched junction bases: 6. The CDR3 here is CASSPTGQGTGELFF. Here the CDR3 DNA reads TGCGCCAGCAGCCCAACCGGACAGGGGACCGGGGAGCTGTTTTTT.

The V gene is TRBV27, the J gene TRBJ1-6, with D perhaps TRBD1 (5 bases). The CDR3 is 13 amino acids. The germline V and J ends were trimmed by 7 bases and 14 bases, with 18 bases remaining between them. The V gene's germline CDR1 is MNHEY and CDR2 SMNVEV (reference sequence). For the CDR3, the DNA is TGTGCCAGCACCTTATTTCAGGGTTTGGCCCTCCACTTT. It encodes CASTLFQGLALHF.

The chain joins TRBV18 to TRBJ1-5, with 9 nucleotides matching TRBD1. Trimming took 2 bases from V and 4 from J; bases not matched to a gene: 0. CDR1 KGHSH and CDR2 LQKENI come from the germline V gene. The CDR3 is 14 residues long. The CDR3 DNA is TGTGCCAGCTCACCAGGGACAGGGAATCAGCCCCAGCATTTT. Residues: CASSPGTGNQPQHF.

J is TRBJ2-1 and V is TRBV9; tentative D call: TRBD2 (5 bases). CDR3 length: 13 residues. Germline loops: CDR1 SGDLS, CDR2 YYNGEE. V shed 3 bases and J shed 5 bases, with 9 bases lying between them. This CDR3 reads CASSERGNNEQFF. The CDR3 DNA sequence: TGTGCCAGCAGCGAGAGAGGGAACAATGAGCAGTTCTTC.

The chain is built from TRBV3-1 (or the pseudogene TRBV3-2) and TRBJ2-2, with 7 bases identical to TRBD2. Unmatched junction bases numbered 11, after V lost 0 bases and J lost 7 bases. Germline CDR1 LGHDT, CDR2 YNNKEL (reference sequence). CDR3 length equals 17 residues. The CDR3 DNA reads TGTGCCAGCAGCCAAGATCCCGGGACTACTCTACTCGGGGAGCTGTTTTTT. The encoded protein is CASSQDPGTTLLGELFF.

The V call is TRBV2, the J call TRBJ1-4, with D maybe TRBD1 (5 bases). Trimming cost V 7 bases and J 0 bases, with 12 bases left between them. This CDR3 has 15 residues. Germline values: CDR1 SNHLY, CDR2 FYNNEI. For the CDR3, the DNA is TGTGCCAGCACCAGGGACGGAGCAACTAATGAAAAACTGTTTTTT. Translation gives CASTRDGATNEKLFF.

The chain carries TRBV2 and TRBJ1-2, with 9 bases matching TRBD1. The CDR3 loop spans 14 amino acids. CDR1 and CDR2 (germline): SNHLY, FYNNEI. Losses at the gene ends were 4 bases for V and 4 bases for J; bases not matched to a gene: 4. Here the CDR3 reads CASSVGTGPYGYTF. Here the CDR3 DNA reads TGTGCCAGCAGTGTTGGGACAGGGCCCTATGGCTACACCTTC.

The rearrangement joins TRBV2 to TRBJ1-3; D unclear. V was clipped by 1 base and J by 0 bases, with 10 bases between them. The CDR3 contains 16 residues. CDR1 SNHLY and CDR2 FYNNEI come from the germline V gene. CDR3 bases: TGTGCCAGCAGTGAAGAGCAGCTTAGCTCTGGAAACACCATATATTTT. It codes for CASSEEQLSSGNTIYF.

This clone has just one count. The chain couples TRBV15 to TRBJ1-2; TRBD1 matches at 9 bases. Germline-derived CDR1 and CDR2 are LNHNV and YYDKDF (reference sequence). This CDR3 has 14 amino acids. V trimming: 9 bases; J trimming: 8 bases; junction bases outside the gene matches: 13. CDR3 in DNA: TGTGCCACTAGTCGAAAGGGACAGGGTGGCGGCTACACCTTC. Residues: CATSRKGQGGGYTF.

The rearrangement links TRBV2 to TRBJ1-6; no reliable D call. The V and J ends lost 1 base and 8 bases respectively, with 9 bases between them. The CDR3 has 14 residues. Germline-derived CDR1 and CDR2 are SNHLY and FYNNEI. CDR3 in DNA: TGTGCCAGCAGTGAAGGCGGTTTCGATTCACCCCTCCACTTT. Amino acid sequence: CASSEGGFDSPLHF. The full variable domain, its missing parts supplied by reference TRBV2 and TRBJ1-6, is EPEVTQTPSHQVTQMGQEVILRCVPISNHLYFYWYRQILGQKVEFLVSFYNNEISEKSEIFDDQFSVERPDGSNFTLKIRSTKLEDSAMYFCASSEGGFDSPLHFGNGTRLTVT.

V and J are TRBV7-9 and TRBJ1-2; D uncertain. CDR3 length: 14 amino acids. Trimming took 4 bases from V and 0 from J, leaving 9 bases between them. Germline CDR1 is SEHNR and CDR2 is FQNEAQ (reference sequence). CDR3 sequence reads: CASSSLPANYGYTF. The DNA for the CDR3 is TGTGCCAGCAGCTCTCTGCCTGCTAACTATGGCTACACCTTC.

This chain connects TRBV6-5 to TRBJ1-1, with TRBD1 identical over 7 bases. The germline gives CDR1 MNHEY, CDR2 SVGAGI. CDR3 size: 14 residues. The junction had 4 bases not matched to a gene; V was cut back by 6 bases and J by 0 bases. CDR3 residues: CASRGTGVNTEAFF. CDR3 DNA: TGTGCCAGCAGAGGAACAGGGGTGAACACTGAAGCTTTCTTT.

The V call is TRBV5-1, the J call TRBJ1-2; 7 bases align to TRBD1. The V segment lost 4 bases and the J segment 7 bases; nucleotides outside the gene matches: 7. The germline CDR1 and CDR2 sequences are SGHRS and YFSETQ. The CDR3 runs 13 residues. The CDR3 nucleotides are TGCGCCAGCAGCCTCGACAGGGCGGCTGGCTACACCTTC. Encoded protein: CASSLDRAAGYTF.

CDR3 in DNA: TGCGCCAGCAGCTTGGTTCCTGGGCGGGGGGTCACAGATACGCAGTATTTT. This encodes CASSLVPGRGVTDTQYF. The rearrangement joins TRBV5-1 to TRBJ2-3; 8 bases are a match to TRBD2. V lost 0 bases, J lost 2 bases, and 8 bases stayed unmatched. Looked up from germline, CDR1 is SGHRS and CDR2 is YFSETQ. The CDR3 sequence is 17 residues long.

The CDR3 protein is CASSWGGQGSKNIQYF. Written as DNA, the CDR3 is TGTGCCAGCAGCTGGGGGGGACAGGGGAGCAAAAACATTCAGTACTTC. The rearrangement uses TRBV7-9 and TRBJ2-4; TRBD1 agrees at 10 bases. The CDR3 spans 16 residues. J was trimmed by 3 bases and V by 4 bases; bases with no gene match: 6. The germline V gene has CDR1 SEHNR and CDR2 FQNEAQ (reference sequence).

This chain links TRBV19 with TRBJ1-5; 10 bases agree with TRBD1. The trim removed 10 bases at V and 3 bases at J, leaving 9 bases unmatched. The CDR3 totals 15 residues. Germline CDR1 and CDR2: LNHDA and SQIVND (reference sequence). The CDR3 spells CATRQGATINQPQHF. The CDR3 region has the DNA TGTGCCACCAGACAGGGGGCGACGATCAATCAGCCCCAGCATTTT.

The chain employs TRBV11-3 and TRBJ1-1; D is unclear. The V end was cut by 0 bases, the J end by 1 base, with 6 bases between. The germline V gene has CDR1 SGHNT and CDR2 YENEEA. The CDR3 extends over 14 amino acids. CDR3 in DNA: TGTGCCAGCAGCTTAGATGGCACGAACACTGAAGCTTTCTTT. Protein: CASSLDGTNTEAFF.

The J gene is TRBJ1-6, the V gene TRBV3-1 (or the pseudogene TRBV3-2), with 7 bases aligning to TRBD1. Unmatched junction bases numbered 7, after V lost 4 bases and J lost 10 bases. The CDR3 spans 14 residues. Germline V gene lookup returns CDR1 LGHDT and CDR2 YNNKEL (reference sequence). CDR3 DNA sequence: TGTGCCAGCAGCCGTGTCACAGGGGTCTCACCCCTCCACTTT. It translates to CASSRVTGVSPLHF.

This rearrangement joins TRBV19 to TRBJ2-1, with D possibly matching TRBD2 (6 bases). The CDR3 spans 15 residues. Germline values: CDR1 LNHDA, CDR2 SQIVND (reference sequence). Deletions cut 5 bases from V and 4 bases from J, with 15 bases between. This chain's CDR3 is CASSGTFRQYNEQFF. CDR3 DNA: TGTGCCAGTAGTGGGACTTTCCGTCAATACAATGAGCAGTTCTTC.